Listed below are T cell receptor beta chains from one sample, sequenced in a study of blood T cell repertoires in COVID-19. TCRdb keeps only in-frame clones here, not all; method: immunoSEQ multiplex PCR. The data hold some 260,000 clones, with approximately 88% observed a single time. Source material: peripheral blood. All receptors come from a young woman with COVID-19, enrolled during active disease. Both conserved end residues are part of each CDR3. Fields, in order: D gene, V gene, J gene, clone size, CDR3 protein, CDR3 DNA. D genes are given only for firm matches. Some rows have no size entry. The others give once, few or many, or a class for an expanded clone.

>TRBD2|TRBV10-3|TRBJ2-1|-
CAISPLAGEWFF
TGTGCCATCAGCCCCCTAGCGGGGGAGTGGTTCTTC
>-|TRBV19|TRBJ2-3|-
CASSNPRGTDTQYF
TGTGCCAGTAGTAACCCCAGGGGCACAGATACGCAGTATTTT
>-|TRBV6-5|TRBJ1-5|few
CASSYRRREPQHF
TGTGCCAGCAGTTACCGACGTCGGGAGCCCCAGCATTTT
>-|TRBV12-3/TRBV12-4|TRBJ1-5|-
CASRLENQPQHF
TGTGCCAGCAGGCTGGAGAATCAGCCCCAGCATTTT
>TRBD1|TRBV28|TRBJ1-6|-
CASLIQGFNSPLHF
TGTGCCAGCCTGATACAGGGGTTCAATTCACCCCTCCACTTT
>TRBD2|TRBV15|TRBJ2-2|-
CATSTGLANTGELFF
TGTGCCACCAGCACCGGACTAGCGAACACCGGGGAGCTGTTTTTT
>-|TRBV6-6|TRBJ2-3|once
CASSPSRVATDTQYF
TGTGCCAGCAGTCCCTCGCGGGTAGCCACAGATACGCAGTATTTT
>TRBD1|TRBV4-3|TRBJ1-2|-
CASSQDGQGPIYGYTF
TGCGCCAGCAGCCAAGATGGACAGGGACCTATCTATGGCTACACCTTC
>-|TRBV7-2|TRBJ1-2|-
CASSPSLGSIAKGLYGYTF
TGTGCCAGCAGCCCGAGTCTGGGGTCGATAGCTAAGGGGCTGTATGGCTACACCTTC
>-|TRBV5-1|TRBJ1-1|-
CASSFRDSEAFF
TGCGCCAGCAGCTTCAGGGATTCGGAGGCTTTCTTT
>TRBD1|TRBV7-9|TRBJ1-1|-
CASSRQGGAFF
TGTGCCAGCAGCCGTCAGGGGGGAGCTTTCTTT
>TRBD2|TRBV7-2|TRBJ2-1|-
CASSLVGLAGVTGYEQFF
TGTGCCAGCAGCTTAGTTGGGCTAGCGGGAGTCACGGGGTATGAGCAGTTCTTC
>-|TRBV6-5|TRBJ1-1|-
CASSPPREGNTEAFF
TGTGCCAGCAGTCCCCCACGCGAGGGGAACACTGAAGCTTTCTTT
>TRBD2|TRBV27|TRBJ2-1|-
CASQSGVGYNEQFF
TGTGCCAGCCAAAGCGGGGTTGGCTACAATGAGCAGTTCTTC
>-|TRBV10-3|TRBJ1-5|-
CAISVGSEGEDQPQHF
TGTGCCATCAGTGTAGGGTCCGAGGGGGAAGATCAGCCCCAGCATTTT
>-|TRBV6-2/TRBV6-3|TRBJ1-5|few
CASTPGVFQPQHF
TGTGCCAGCACCCCCGGGGTATTTCAGCCCCAGCATTTT
>-|TRBV28|TRBJ1-5|-
CASNGDMGRYQPQHF
TGTGCCAGCAACGGGGACATGGGACGGTATCAGCCCCAGCATTTT
>-|TRBV4-3|TRBJ1-1|-
CASSQGGNTEAFF
TGCGCCAGCAGCCAAGGAGGGAACACTGAAGCTTTCTTT
>-|TRBV10-1|TRBJ1-3|-
CASSTGTPGNTIYF
TGCGCCAGCAGTACCGGGACACCAGGAAACACCATATATTTT
>TRBD1|TRBV2|TRBJ1-4|many
CASSNRGGNEKLFF
TGTGCCAGCAGCAACAGGGGAGGCAATGAAAAACTGTTTTTT
>-|TRBV19|TRBJ1-3|once
CASSMTESSGNTIYF
TGTGCCAGTAGTATGACGGAGAGCTCTGGAAACACCATATATTTT
>-|TRBV3-1/TRBV3-2|TRBJ2-2|-
CASSQGFRGGELFF
TGTGCCAGCAGCCAGGGTTTTAGAGGCGGGGAGCTGTTTTTT
>-|TRBV4-3|TRBJ1-6|-
CASSPRGGGYNSPLHF
TGCGCCAGCAGTCCGCGGGGTGGAGGGTATAATTCACCCCTCCACTTT
>-|TRBV12-3/TRBV12-4|TRBJ1-1|once
CASSSGVNTEAFF
TGTGCCAGCAGTTCAGGGGTGAACACTGAAGCTTTCTTT
>-|TRBV7-2|TRBJ1-2|-
CASSLGTAGDYGYTF
TGTGCCAGCAGCTTAGGTACCGCGGGGGACTATGGCTACACCTTC
>-|TRBV4-1|TRBJ1-1|-
CASSHRMTTAPNTEAFF
TGCGCCAGCAGCCACCGAATGACGACAGCCCCAAACACTGAAGCTTTCTTT
>-|TRBV28|TRBJ1-1|-
CASSFPTGDVRIWAFF
TGTGCCAGCAGTTTTCCGACAGGAGACGTCCGGATCTGGGCTTTCTTT
>-|TRBV10-1|TRBJ1-1|few
CASSESWSGAFF
TGCGCCAGCAGTGAGTCATGGTCGGGAGCTTTCTTT
>-|TRBV4-2|TRBJ2-7|once
CASSQGTGLSAYEQYF
TGTGCCAGCAGCCAAGGGACGGGACTTTCCGCCTACGAGCAGTACTTC
>-|TRBV2|TRBJ2-5|-
CASSDPRRQGNQETQYF
TGTGCCAGCAGTGACCCTAGAAGGCAGGGAAACCAAGAGACCCAGTACTTC
>TRBD1|TRBV7-9|TRBJ1-1|-
CASSLGTGANTEAFF
TGTGCCAGCAGCTTAGGGACAGGGGCGAACACTGAAGCTTTCTTT